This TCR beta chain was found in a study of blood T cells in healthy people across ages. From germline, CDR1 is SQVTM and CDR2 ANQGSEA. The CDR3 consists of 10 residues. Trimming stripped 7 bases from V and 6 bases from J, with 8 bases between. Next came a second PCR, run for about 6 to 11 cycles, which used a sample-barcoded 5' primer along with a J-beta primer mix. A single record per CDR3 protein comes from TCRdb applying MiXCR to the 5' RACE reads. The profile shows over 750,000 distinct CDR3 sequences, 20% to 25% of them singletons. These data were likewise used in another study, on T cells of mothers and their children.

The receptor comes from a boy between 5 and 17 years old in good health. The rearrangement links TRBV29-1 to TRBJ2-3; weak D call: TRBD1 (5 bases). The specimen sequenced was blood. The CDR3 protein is CSAGADTQYF. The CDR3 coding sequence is TGCAGCGCTGGGGCGGATACGCAGTATTTT.